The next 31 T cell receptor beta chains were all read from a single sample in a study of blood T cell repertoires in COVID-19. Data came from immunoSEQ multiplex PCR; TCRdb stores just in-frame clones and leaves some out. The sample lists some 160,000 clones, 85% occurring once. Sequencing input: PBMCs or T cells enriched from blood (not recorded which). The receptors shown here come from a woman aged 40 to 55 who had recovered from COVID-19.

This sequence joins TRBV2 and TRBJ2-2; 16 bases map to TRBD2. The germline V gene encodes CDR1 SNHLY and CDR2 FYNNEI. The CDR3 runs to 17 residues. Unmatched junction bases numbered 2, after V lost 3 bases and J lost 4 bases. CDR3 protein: CASSDGTSGRVTGELFF. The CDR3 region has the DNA TGTGCCAGCAGTGATGGGACTAGCGGGAGGGTCACCGGGGAGCTGTTTTTT.

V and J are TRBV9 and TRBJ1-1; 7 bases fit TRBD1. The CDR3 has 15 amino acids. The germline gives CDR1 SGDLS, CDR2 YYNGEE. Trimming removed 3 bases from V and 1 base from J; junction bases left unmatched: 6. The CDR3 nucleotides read TGTGCCAGCAGCGCCAAGACAGGGAGGAACACTGAAGCTTTCTTT. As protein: CASSAKTGRNTEAFF.

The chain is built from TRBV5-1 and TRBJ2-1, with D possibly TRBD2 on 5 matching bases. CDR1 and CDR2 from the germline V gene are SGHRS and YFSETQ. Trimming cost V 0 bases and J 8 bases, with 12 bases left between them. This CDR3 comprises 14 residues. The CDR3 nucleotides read TGCGCCAGCAGCTTGGCCCGGGCGCGGGATGAGCAGTTCTTC. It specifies CASSLARARDEQFF.

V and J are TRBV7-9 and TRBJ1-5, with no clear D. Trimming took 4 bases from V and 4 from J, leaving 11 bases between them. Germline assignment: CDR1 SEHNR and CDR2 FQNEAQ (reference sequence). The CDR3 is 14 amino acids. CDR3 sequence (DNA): TGTGCCAGCAGCTCCTCTAACGATAATCAGCCCCAGCATTTT. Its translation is CASSSSNDNQPQHF.

The CDR3 is CASSRAQRNNRYQPQHF. Written as DNA, the CDR3 is TGTGCCAGTAGTAGGGCTCAGCGGAACAATCGCTATCAGCCCCAGCATTTT. The gene calls are TRBV19 and TRBJ1-5, with D unclear. Germline CDR1 LNHDA, CDR2 SQIVND (reference sequence). The CDR3 totals 17 residues. V lost 4 bases and J lost 5, with 21 bases in between.

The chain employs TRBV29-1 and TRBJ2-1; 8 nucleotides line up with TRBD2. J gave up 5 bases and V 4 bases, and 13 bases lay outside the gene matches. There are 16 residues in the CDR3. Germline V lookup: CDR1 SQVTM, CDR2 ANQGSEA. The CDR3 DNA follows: TGCAGCGTTGTGACCGGGACTAGAATTTTAAACAATGAGCAGTTCTTC. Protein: CSVVTGTRILNNEQFF.

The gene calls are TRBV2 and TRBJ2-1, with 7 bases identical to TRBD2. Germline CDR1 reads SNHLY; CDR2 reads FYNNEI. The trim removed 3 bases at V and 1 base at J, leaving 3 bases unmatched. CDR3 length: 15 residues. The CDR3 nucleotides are TGTGCCAGCAGTGATAGCGGGCCATCCTACAATGAGCAGTTCTTC. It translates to CASSDSGPSYNEQFF.

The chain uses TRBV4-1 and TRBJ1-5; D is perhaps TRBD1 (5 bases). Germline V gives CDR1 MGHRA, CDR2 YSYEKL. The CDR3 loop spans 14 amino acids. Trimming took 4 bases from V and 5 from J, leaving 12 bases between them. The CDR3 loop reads CASSRATGDQPQHF. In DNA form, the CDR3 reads TGCGCCAGCAGCCGGGCCACGGGGGATCAGCCCCAGCATTTT.

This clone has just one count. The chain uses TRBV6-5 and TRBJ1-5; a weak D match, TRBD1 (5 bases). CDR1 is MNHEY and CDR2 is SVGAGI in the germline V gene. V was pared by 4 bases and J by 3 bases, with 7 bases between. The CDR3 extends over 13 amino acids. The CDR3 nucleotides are TGTGCCAGCAGTTCGGGGGTCAATCAGCCCCAGCATTTT. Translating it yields CASSSGVNQPQHF.

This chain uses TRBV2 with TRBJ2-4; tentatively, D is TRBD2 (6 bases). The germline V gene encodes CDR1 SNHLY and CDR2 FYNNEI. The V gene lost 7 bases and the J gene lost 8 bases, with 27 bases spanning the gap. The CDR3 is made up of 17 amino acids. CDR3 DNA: TGTGCCAGCAATTCAAGGGACTGGCGGGATGCGGCGGACATTCAGTACTTC. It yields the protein CASNSRDWRDAADIQYF.

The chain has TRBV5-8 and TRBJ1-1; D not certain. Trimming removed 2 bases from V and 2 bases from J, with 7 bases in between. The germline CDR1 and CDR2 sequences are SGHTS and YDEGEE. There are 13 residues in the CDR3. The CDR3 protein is CASSFPRNTEAFF. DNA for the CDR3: TGTGCCAGCAGCTTCCCCAGAAACACTGAAGCTTTCTTT.

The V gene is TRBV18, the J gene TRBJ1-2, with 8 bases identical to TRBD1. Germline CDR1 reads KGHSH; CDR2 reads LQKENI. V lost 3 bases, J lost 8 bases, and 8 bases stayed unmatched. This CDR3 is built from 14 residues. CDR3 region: CASSPPVTGEGYTF. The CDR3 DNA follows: TGTGCCAGCTCACCGCCCGTGACAGGGGAAGGCTACACCTTC.

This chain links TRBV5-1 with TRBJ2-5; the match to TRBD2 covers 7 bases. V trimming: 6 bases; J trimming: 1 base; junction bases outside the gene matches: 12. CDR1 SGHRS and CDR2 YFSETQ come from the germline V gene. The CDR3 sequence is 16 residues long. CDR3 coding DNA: TGCGCCAGCACCCCAGGCGCTGCGGGGGTCCAAGAGACCCAGTACTTC. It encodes CASTPGAAGVQETQYF.

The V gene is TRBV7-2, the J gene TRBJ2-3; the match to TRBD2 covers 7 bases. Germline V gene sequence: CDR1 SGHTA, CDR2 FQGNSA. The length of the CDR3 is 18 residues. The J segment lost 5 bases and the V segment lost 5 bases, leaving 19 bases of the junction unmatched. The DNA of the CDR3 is TGTGCCAGCAGCCCGCTAAGAGGGACTACGACGTTAGAAGATACGCAGTATTTT. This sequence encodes CASSPLRGTTTLEDTQYF.

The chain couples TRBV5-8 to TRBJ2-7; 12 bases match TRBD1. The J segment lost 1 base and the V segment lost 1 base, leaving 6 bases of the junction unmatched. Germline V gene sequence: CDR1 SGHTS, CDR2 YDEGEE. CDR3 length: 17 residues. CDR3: CASSLPGTGGASYEQYF. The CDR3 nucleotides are TGTGCCAGCAGCTTGCCAGGGACAGGGGGCGCATCCTACGAGCAGTACTTC.

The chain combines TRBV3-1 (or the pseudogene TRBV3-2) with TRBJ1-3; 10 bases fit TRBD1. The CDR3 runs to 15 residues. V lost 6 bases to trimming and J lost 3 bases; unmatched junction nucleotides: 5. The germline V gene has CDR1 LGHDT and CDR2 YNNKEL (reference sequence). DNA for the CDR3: TGTGCCAGCAGTCGGGGACAGGGGAGTGGAAACACCATATATTTT. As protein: CASSRGQGSGNTIYF.

The CDR3 loop is CASSVLPGTGAPDGYTF. The DNA for the CDR3 is TGTGCCAGCAGCGTACTACCCGGGACAGGAGCCCCCGATGGCTACACCTTC. The chain couples TRBV9 to TRBJ1-2, with 8 bases identical to TRBD1. Germline assignment: CDR1 SGDLS and CDR2 YYNGEE. Losses at the gene ends were 1 base for V and 6 bases for J; bases not matched to a gene: 14. The CDR3 runs 17 residues.

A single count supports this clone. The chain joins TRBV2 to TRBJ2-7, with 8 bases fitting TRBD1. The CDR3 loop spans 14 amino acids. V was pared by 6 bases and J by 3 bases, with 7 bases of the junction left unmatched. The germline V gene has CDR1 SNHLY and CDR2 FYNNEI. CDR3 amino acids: CASRSGQAYYEQYF. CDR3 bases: TGTGCCAGCAGGTCGGGACAGGCATACTACGAGCAGTACTTC. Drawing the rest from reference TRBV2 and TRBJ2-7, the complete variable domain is EPEVTQTPSHQVTQMGQEVILRCVPISNHLYFYWYRQILGQKVEFLVSFYNNEISEKSEIFDDQFSVERPDGSNFTLKIRSTKLEDSAMYFCASRSGQAYYEQYFGPGTRLTVT.

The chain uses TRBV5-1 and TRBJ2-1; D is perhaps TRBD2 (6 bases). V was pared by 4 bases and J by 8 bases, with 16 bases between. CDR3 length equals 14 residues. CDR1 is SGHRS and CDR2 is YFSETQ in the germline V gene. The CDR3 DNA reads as TGCGCCAGCAGCCCTGGAGGGTTTATGGATGAGCAGTTCTTC. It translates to CASSPGGFMDEQFF.

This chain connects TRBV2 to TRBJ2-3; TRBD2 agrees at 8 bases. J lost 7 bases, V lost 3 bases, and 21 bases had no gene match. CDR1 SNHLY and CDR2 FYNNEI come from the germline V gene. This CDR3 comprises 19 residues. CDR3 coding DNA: TGTGCCAGCAGTGACCGTCCGGGACTAGAGCCACGCACACAGAATACGCAGTATTTT. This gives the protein CASSDRPGLEPRTQNTQYF.

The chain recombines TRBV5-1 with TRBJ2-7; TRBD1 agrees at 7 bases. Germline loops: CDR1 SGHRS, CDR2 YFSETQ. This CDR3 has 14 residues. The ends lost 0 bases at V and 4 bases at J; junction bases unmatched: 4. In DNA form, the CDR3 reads TGCGCCAGCAGCTTGGTTCGACAGGGTTACGAGCAGTACTTC. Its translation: CASSLVRQGYEQYF. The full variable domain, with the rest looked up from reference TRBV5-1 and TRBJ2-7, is KAGVTQTPRYLIKTRGQQVTLSCSPISGHRSVSWYQQTPGQGLQFLFEYFSETQRNKGNFPGRFSGRQFSNSRSEMNVSTLELGDSALYLCASSLVRQGYEQYFGPGTRLTVT.

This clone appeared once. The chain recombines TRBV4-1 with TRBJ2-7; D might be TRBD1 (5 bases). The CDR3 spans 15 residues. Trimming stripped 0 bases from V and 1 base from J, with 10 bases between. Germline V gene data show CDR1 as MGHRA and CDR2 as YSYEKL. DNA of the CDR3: TGCGCCAGCAGCCAAGATCTAAGGGGATCCTACGAGCAGTACTTC. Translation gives CASSQDLRGSYEQYF.

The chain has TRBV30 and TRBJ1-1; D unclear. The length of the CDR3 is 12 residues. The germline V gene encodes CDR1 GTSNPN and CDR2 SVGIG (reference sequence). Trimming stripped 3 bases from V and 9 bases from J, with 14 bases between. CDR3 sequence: CAWSPHPNQAFF. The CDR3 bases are TGTGCCTGGAGCCCACACCCCAACCAAGCTTTCTTT.

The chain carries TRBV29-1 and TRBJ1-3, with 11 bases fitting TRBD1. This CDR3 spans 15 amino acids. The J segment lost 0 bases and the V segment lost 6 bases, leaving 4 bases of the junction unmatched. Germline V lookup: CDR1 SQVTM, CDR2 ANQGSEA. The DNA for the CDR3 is TGCAGCGTCGCCGGGACAGGGGGCTCTGGAAACACCATATATTTT. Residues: CSVAGTGGSGNTIYF.

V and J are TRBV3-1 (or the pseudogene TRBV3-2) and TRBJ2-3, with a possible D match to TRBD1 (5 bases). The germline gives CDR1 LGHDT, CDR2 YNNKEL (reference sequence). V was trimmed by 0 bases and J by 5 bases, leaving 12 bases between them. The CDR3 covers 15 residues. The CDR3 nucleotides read TGTGCCAGCAGCCAAGATACGACAGACGGAGATACGCAGTATTTT. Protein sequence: CASSQDTTDGDTQYF.

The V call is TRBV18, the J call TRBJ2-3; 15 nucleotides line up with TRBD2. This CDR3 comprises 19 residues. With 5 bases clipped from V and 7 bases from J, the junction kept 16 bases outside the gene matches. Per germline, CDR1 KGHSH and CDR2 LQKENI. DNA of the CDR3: TGTGCCAGCTCATTGGGACTAGCGGGAGGCCCGTCGGTAGCGTATACGCAGTATTTT. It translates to CASSLGLAGGPSVAYTQYF.

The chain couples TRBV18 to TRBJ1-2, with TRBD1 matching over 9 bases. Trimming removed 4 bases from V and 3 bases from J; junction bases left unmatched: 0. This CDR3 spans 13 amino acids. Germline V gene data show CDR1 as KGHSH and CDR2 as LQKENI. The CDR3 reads CASSRQGDYGYTF. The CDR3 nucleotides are TGTGCCAGCTCACGACAGGGGGACTATGGCTACACCTTC.

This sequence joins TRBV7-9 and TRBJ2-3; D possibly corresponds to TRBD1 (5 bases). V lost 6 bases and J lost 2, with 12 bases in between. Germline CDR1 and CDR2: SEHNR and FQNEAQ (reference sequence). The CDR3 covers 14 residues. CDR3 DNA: TGTGCCAGCAGTCAGTTAGGGGACACAGATACGCAGTATTTT. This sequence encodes CASSQLGDTDTQYF. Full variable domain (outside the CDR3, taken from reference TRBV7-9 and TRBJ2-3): DTGVSQNPRHKITKRGQNVTFRCDPISEHNRLYWYRQTLGQGPEFLTYFQNEAQLEKSRLLSDRFSAERPKGSFSTLEIQRTEQGDSAMYLCASSQLGDTDTQYFGPGTRLTVL.

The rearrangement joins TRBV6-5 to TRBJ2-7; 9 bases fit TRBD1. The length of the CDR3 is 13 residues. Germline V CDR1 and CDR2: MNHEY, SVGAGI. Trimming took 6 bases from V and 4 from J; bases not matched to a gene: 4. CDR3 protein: CASRTGGGYEQYF. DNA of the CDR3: TGTGCCAGCAGGACAGGGGGGGGGTACGAGCAGTACTTC.

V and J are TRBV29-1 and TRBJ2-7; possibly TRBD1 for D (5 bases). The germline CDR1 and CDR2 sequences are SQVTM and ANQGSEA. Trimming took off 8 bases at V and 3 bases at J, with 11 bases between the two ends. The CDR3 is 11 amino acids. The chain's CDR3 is CSFLTDYEQYF. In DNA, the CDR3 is TGCAGCTTCCTGACAGACTACGAGCAGTACTTC.

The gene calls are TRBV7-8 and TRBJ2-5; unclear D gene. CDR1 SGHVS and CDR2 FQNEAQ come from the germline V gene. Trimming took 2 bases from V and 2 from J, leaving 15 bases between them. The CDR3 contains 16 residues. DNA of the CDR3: TGTGCCAGCAGCTTATACCGGTTCCAGGCTCAAGAGACCCAGTACTTC. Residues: CASSLYRFQAQETQYF. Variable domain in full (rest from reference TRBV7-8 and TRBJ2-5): GAGVSQSPRYKVAKRGQDVALRCDPISGHVSLFWYQQALGQGPEFLTYFQNEAQLDKSGLPSDRFFAERPEGSVSTLKIQRTQQEDSAVYLCASSLYRFQAQETQYFGPGTRLLVL.